A selection of T cell receptor beta chains follows, all from one sample in a study of T cell responses to AZD1222 COVID-19 vaccine. Sequenced by immunoSEQ multiplex PCR; TCRdb stores in-frame clones only, minus some. The sample gives about 150,000 clones, 87% of which show up once; approximately 2.5% is in the top ten. The specimen comprised peripheral blood, sampled on day 0 of AZD1222 vaccination. The source of these receptors is an adult in good health. CDR3s include the opening cysteine and the closing phenylalanine or tryptophan. The order of the fields is clone size, V gene, J gene, CDR3 protein. Size is stated for part of the rows, as once, few or many counts, or as a class when the clone is expanded.

NA	TRBV6-5	TRBJ1-2	CASIPGGSHYGYTF
few	TRBV18	TRBJ1-1	CASSRTGMRTEAFF
NA	TRBV5-1	TRBJ2-1	CASSPGLAGGPMPSGEQFF
NA	TRBV6-4	TRBJ2-1	CASSPGGGSYNEQFF
NA	TRBV28	TRBJ2-7	CASSFAGSSYEQYF
NA	TRBV5-1	TRBJ2-3	CASAAQVTDTQYF
NA	TRBV7-2	TRBJ1-1	CASSLGGGITEAFF
NA	TRBV7-2	TRBJ2-1	CASSSPFRAGGNEQFF
NA	TRBV9	TRBJ1-2	CASSVARTGRGTFYGYTF
NA	TRBV18	TRBJ2-7	CASSPPVTGRAYEQYF
NA	TRBV2	TRBJ2-7	CASSERGLAYEQYF
NA	TRBV6-5	TRBJ1-2	CASSYSQGSANTF
NA	TRBV19	TRBJ1-4	CASSMGTHTEKLFF
NA	TRBV4-1	TRBJ2-7	CASSQDVRVIRSSYEQYF
NA	TRBV30	TRBJ1-1	CAWSPRGGINTEAFF
NA	TRBV5-1	TRBJ2-7	CASSYGTSGYEQYF
NA	TRBV7-9	TRBJ2-7	CASSPAYEQYF
NA	TRBV4-1	TRBJ1-4	CASSQEYSRAEKLFF
NA	TRBV27	TRBJ2-3	CASSFGLAGSTTYTDTQYF
NA	TRBV6-5	TRBJ1-5	CASSYSGRTNQPQHF
NA	TRBV6-1	TRBJ2-7	CASSESWSLVQYF
NA	TRBV5-1	TRBJ1-2	CASSPTGGASGYTF
NA	TRBV7-6	TRBJ2-1	CASSLEGRVRLAGGWRNEQFF
NA	TRBV6-6	TRBJ2-1	CASGLGNEQFF